These T cell receptor beta chains were read from a single sample in a study of molecular identifiers for immune sequencing clone quantification. One entry per CDR3 protein results from TCRdb running MiXCR on the PCR reads. The sample lists 88,000 or so distinct CDR3 sequences; roughly a fifth were seen once. The sample consisted of naive CD8+ T cells from blood, with Jurkat cell RNA spiked in. The source is a human donor in good health. Some libraries in this study had Jurkat cell RNA spiked in. The CDR3 runs from the conserved cysteine through the conserved F or W. A D gene is named only where the DNA matches it firmly. Some rows have no size entry. The others give once, few or many, or a class for an expanded clone.

j_gene: TRBJ2-7
abundance: few
v_gene: TRBV28
d_gene: .
CDR3nt: TGTGCCAGCAGTTTGTGGGCAGGCACCTACGAGCAGTACTTC
CDR3aa: CASSLWAGTYEQYF

j_gene: TRBJ1-1
abundance: many
v_gene: TRBV27
d_gene: .
CDR3nt: TGTGCCAGCAGCCACGGCGTTGGTGAAGCTTTCTTT
CDR3aa: CASSHGVGEAFF

j_gene: TRBJ2-5
abundance: many
v_gene: TRBV7-9
d_gene: TRBD2
CDR3nt: TGTGCCAGCAGCTTAGAGGCGGGAGCAGAGACCCAGTACTTC
CDR3aa: CASSLEAGAETQYF

j_gene: TRBJ2-7
abundance: .
v_gene: TRBV20-1
d_gene: .
CDR3nt: TGCAGTGCTAGAGATGCAGTCCCGTCCTACGAGCAGTACTTC
CDR3aa: CSARDAVPSYEQYF

j_gene: TRBJ2-7
abundance: many
v_gene: TRBV7-9
d_gene: TRBD2
CDR3nt: TGTGCCAGCAGCTACGGGACTAACCTGCAGTACTTC
CDR3aa: CASSYGTNLQYF

j_gene: TRBJ2-2
abundance: .
v_gene: TRBV7-9
d_gene: .
CDR3nt: TGTGCCAGCAGCCCGACGGTGGCCGGGGAGCTGTTTTTT
CDR3aa: CASSPTVAGELFF

j_gene: TRBJ2-7
abundance: .
v_gene: TRBV11-3
d_gene: TRBD2
CDR3nt: TGTGCCAGCAGCCTCCCCCCGTGGGAGTCTAGCGGGAGGACTACTTCCTACGAGCAGTACTTC
CDR3aa: CASSLPPWESSGRTTSYEQYF

j_gene: TRBJ1-4
abundance: many
v_gene: TRBV7-9
d_gene: .
CDR3nt: TGTGCCAGCAGCTTCAGCGACAGAAAACTGTTTTTT
CDR3aa: CASSFSDRKLFF

j_gene: TRBJ1-1
abundance: many
v_gene: TRBV7-9
d_gene: TRBD1
CDR3nt: TGTGCCAGCAGCTCACCGGGACAGATGAACACTGAAGCTTTCTTT
CDR3aa: CASSSPGQMNTEAFF

j_gene: TRBJ2-3
abundance: many
v_gene: TRBV29-1
d_gene: TRBD1
CDR3nt: TGCAGCGCACAGGGGATGTTTGGTGCAGATACGCAGTATTTT
CDR3aa: CSAQGMFGADTQYF

j_gene: TRBJ2-5
abundance: many
v_gene: TRBV5-1
d_gene: TRBD2
CDR3nt: TGCGCCAGCAGCTTGGTAGCGGGAGTCCAAGAGACCCAGTACTTC
CDR3aa: CASSLVAGVQETQYF

j_gene: TRBJ1-1
abundance: many
v_gene: TRBV3-1
d_gene: .
CDR3nt: TGTGCCAGCAGCCAAGGGGTGTGGAGGGTAGGAACTGAAGCTTTCTTT
CDR3aa: CASSQGVWRVGTEAFF

j_gene: TRBJ2-1
abundance: many
v_gene: TRBV7-9
d_gene: TRBD1
CDR3nt: TGTGCCAGCAGCGTACGACAGGGTTACAATGAGCAGTTCTTC
CDR3aa: CASSVRQGYNEQFF

j_gene: TRBJ1-5
abundance: many
v_gene: TRBV6-5
d_gene: .
CDR3nt: TGTGCCAGCAGTTACTCGCCAGATCAGCCCCAGCATTTT
CDR3aa: CASSYSPDQPQHF

j_gene: TRBJ2-7
abundance: many
v_gene: TRBV4-1
d_gene: TRBD1
CDR3nt: TGCGCCAGCAGCCTATACGGACAGGGGGATGAGCAGTACTTC
CDR3aa: CASSLYGQGDEQYF

j_gene: TRBJ2-1
abundance: many
v_gene: TRBV5-1
d_gene: TRBD2
CDR3nt: TGCGCCAGCAGCTCGGGACTAGCGGGAGTTTTAAATGAGCAGTTCTTC
CDR3aa: CASSSGLAGVLNEQFF

j_gene: TRBJ2-5
abundance: many
v_gene: TRBV7-6
d_gene: .
CDR3nt: TGTGCCAGCAGCTTAGCTCTGGGGTCGGGGGAGACCCAGTACTTC
CDR3aa: CASSLALGSGETQYF

j_gene: TRBJ2-3
abundance: many
v_gene: TRBV19
d_gene: TRBD2
CDR3nt: TGTGCCAGTGATAGCGGGAGGGCCCTCGGCACAGATACGCAGTATTTT
CDR3aa: CASDSGRALGTDTQYF